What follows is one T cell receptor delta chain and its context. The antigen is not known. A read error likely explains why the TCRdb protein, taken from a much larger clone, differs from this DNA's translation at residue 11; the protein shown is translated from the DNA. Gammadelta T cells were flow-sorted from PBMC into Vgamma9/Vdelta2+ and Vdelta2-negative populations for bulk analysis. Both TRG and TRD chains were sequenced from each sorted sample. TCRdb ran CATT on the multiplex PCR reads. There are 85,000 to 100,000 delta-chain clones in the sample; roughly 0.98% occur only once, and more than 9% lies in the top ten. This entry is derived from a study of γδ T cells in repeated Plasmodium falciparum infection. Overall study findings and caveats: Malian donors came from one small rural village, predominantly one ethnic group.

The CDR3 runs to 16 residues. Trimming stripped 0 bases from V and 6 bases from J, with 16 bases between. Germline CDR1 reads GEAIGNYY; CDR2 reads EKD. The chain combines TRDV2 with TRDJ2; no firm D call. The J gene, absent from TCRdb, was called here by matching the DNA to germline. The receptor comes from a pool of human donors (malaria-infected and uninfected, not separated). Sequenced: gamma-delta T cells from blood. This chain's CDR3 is CACDTVYGRGSAQLFF. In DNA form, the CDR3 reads TGTGCCTGTGACACCGTATATGGGAGAGGGTCAGCACAACTCTTCTTT.